These 20 T cell receptor beta chains were all obtained from the same sample, sequenced in a study of T-cell memory formation after mild COVID-19. One entry per CDR3 protein, called by TCRdb with MiXCR from the 5' RACE reads. The data hold tens of thousands of distinct CDR3 sequences, with roughly 13% observed a single time. Sequenced material: PBMCs or a T cell subset sorted from them (not recorded which). The receptors were gathered from an adult woman who had mild COVID-19 (a few samples of this study predate the infection). Cell type and time point are not known.

This clonotype has more than one count but fewer than ten. V is TRBV12-3 or TRBV12-4 and J is TRBJ2-1, with 8 bases aligning to TRBD2. J gave up 8 bases and V 4 bases, and 16 bases lay outside the gene matches. The CDR3 is made up of 17 amino acids. The CDR3 bases are TGTGCCAGCAGTTCCTCAGCGGTAGCGGGGAAAAAGGATGAGCAGTTCTTC. This encodes CASSSSAVAGKKDEQFF.

This clonotype was counted only a few times. The rearrangement links TRBV13 to TRBJ2-1, with 10 bases lining up with TRBD2. V dropped 5 bases and J dropped 8; count of bases not matched to a gene: 9. Looked up from germline, CDR1 is PRHDT and CDR2 is FYEKMQ (reference sequence). The CDR3 is made up of 15 amino acids. The CDR3 protein is CASSPWPSGSYEQFF. In DNA, the CDR3 is TGTGCCAGCAGCCCGTGGCCTAGCGGGAGCTATGAGCAGTTCTTC.

This clonotype has only a few counts. V gene TRBV6-2 or TRBV6-3 combines with J gene TRBJ2-7, with D perhaps TRBD2 (5 bases). Per the germline V gene, CDR1 is MNHEY and CDR2 is SVGEGT. Trimming removed 0 bases at V and 6 bases at J, with 9 bases between. This CDR3 is built from 13 residues. The CDR3: CASSYSMAGEQYF. DNA for the CDR3: TGTGCCAGCAGTTACTCGATGGCGGGCGAGCAGTACTTC.

The table lists this clonotype with a few counts. The rearrangement uses TRBV24-1 and TRBJ2-1; D is perhaps TRBD2 (5 bases). Deletions cut 7 bases from V and 6 bases from J, with 12 bases between. The CDR3 is 13 residues long. The V gene's germline CDR1 is KGHDR and CDR2 SFDVKD. The CDR3 loop is CATRPGKGNEQFF. The CDR3 nucleotides read TGTGCCACCAGGCCGGGGAAGGGCAATGAGCAGTTCTTC.

The CDR3 sequence is CASSSPGLAGREQFF. The CDR3 DNA is TGTGCCAGCAGTTCTCCGGGACTAGCGGGACGTGAGCAGTTCTTC. The V gene is TRBV7-9, the J gene TRBJ2-1; 13 bases are shared with TRBD2. The trim removed 6 bases at V and 9 bases at J, leaving 8 bases unmatched. Germline V gene sequence: CDR1 SEHNR, CDR2 FQNEAQ (reference sequence). The CDR3 runs 15 residues.

In its sample, this clonotype was seen a few times. The rearrangement links TRBV5-1 to TRBJ1-2; TRBD1 is a possible D gene (5 bases). V was shortened by 0 bases and J by 6 bases, with 9 bases between the two germline ends. The germline V gene encodes CDR1 SGHRS and CDR2 YFSETQ. CDR3 length: 13 residues. The CDR3 protein is CASSLAAGHGYTF. Written as DNA, the CDR3 is TGCGCCAGCAGCTTGGCGGCGGGGCATGGCTACACCTTC.

This clonotype was seen only a few times. This chain connects TRBV7-2 to TRBJ2-7; 7 nucleotides match TRBD1. The CDR3 is made up of 13 amino acids. Germline-derived CDR1 and CDR2 are SGHTA and FQGNSA. Trimming removed 3 bases from V and 4 bases from J; junction bases left unmatched: 3. For the CDR3, the DNA is TGTGCCAGCAGCTTTCCGGGACAGTACGAGCAGTACTTC. This translates into CASSFPGQYEQYF.

The chain employs TRBV11-2 and TRBJ2-7; a weak D match, TRBD2 (5 bases). The V gene lost 4 bases and the J gene lost 0 bases, with 10 bases spanning the gap. This CDR3 contains 14 residues. CDR1 and CDR2 (germline): SGHAT, FQNNGV. The CDR3 here is CASSSDFLSYEQYF. In DNA, the CDR3 is TGTGCCAGCAGCTCGGACTTTCTCTCCTACGAGCAGTACTTC.

This clonotype was detected only a few times. The V call is TRBV29-1, the J call TRBJ2-5; D is possibly TRBD1 or TRBD2 (6 bases each). CDR1 is SQVTM and CDR2 is ANQGSEA in the germline V gene. V gave up 6 bases and J gave up 1 base, with 30 bases separating them. The CDR3 is 19 amino acids. DNA for the CDR3: TGCAGCGTCTCGCGGACAGAGACGACTAGTAGTCGCGTCCAAGAGACCCAGTACTTC. This encodes CSVSRTETTSSRVQETQYF.

This clonotype was observed a handful of times. The chain uses TRBV20-1 and TRBJ2-5; 12 bases are shared with TRBD2. V lost 0 bases, J lost 1 base, and 9 bases stayed unmatched. The CDR3 has 18 residues. Looked up from germline, CDR1 is DFQATT and CDR2 is SNEGSKA (reference sequence). CDR3 bases: TGCAGTGCTAGAGAAGAGGAGCCTAGCGGGGGGGGCCAAGAGACCCAGTACTTC. This translates into CSAREEEPSGGGQETQYF.

This chain connects TRBV6-5 to TRBJ1-2; possible D gene TRBD1, 5 bases. There are 15 residues in the CDR3. V was trimmed by 2 bases and J by 4 bases, leaving 14 bases between them. Germline CDR1 and CDR2: MNHEY and SVGAGI. CDR3 in DNA: TGTGCCAGCAGTTACGAGGGGAGAACAGGCTATGGCTACACCTTC. Translating gives CASSYEGRTGYGYTF.

The sample holds many counts of this clonotype. V and J are TRBV13 and TRBJ2-1, with TRBD1 matching 8 bases. The CDR3 has 13 residues. With 5 bases clipped from V and 7 bases from J, the junction kept 4 bases outside the gene matches. Germline values: CDR1 PRHDT, CDR2 FYEKMQ (reference sequence). The CDR3 loop is CASSPGGGNEQFF. The DNA for the CDR3 is TGTGCCAGCAGCCCAGGGGGCGGGAATGAGCAGTTCTTC. Combining the CDR3 with reference TRBV13 and TRBJ2-1 gives the whole variable domain AAGVIQSPRHLIKEKRETATLKCYPIPRHDTVYWYQQGPGQDPQFLISFYEKMQSDKGSIPDRFSAQQFSDYHSELNMSSLELGDSALYFCASSPGGGNEQFFGPGTRLTVL.

This clonotype was found a few times. The chain uses TRBV14 and TRBJ2-1, with D possibly being TRBD2 (5 bases). Trimming stripped 0 bases from V and 8 bases from J, with 11 bases between. The CDR3 has 14 residues. Looked up from germline, CDR1 is SGHDN and CDR2 is FVKESK. Here the CDR3 reads CASSQDGGIYEQFF. The CDR3, as DNA: TGTGCCAGCAGCCAAGACGGAGGAATCTATGAGCAGTTCTTC.

This clonotype occurred once. DNA of the CDR3: TGCGCCAGCAGTCAATCGAGCTGGGGTGAGGGGTACTACGAGCAGTACTTC. This gives the protein CASSQSSWGEGYYEQYF. This chain uses TRBV23-1 with TRBJ2-7; D tentatively fits TRBD1 or TRBD2 (5 bases each). TRBV23-1 carries the ORF label, with uncertain function. The CDR3 loop spans 17 amino acids. Trimming pared 0 bases from V and 3 bases from J, leaving 18 bases between.

This clonotype was found a few times. V gene TRBV6-1 combines with J gene TRBJ2-2, with D tentatively TRBD2 (5 bases). Trimming took 6 bases from V and 7 from J, leaving 12 bases between them. This CDR3 has 13 amino acids. Germline CDR1 and CDR2: MNHNS and SASEGT. CDR3: CASRLEGGGELFF. The CDR3 nucleotides read TGTGCCAGCAGGCTCGAGGGTGGCGGGGAGCTGTTTTTT.

There are a few counts of this clonotype. The chain joins TRBV12-3 or TRBV12-4 to TRBJ1-1, with D hard to call. V shed 1 base and J shed 0 bases, with 3 bases lying between them. The CDR3 has 13 residues. As DNA, the CDR3 is TGTGCCAGCAGTTTAGTTGTGAACACTGAAGCTTTCTTT. It specifies CASSLVVNTEAFF.

This chain connects TRBV20-1 to TRBJ2-1, with D perhaps assigned TRBD1 or TRBD2 (5 bases each). Germline CDR1 and CDR2: DFQATT and SNEGSKA (reference sequence). This CDR3 region has 13 residues. Trimming cost V 5 bases and J 6 bases, with 14 bases left between them. The CDR3 loop reads CSAGDGDRNEQFF. For the CDR3, the DNA is TGCAGTGCTGGGGACGGAGACCGCAATGAGCAGTTCTTC.

The sample holds a few counts of this clonotype. The rearrangement links TRBV12-3 or TRBV12-4 to TRBJ1-5, with unresolved D. This CDR3 has 13 amino acids. V was clipped by 5 bases and J by 11 bases, with 16 bases between them. The CDR3 reads CASSRQALPAQHF. The CDR3, as DNA: TGTGCCAGCAGTCGCCAGGCTCTCCCGGCCCAGCATTTT.

This clonotype was detected only once. The chain is built from TRBV9 and TRBJ2-1; TRBD2 agrees at 10 bases. The V segment lost 4 bases and the J segment 3 bases; nucleotides outside the gene matches: 4. In germline, CDR1 is SGDLS, CDR2 YYNGEE. This CDR3 spans 15 amino acids. The CDR3 reads CASSLVAGGYNEQFF. In DNA, the CDR3 is TGTGCCAGCAGCTTAGTAGCGGGGGGCTACAATGAGCAGTTCTTC.

The chain joins TRBV12-3 or TRBV12-4 to TRBJ1-5, with TRBD1 matching over 10 bases. The V and J ends lost 4 bases and 2 bases, in that order; junction bases with no gene match: 2. The length of the CDR3 is 15 residues. CDR3 DNA sequence: TGTGCCAGCAGTTCCGGGACAGGGGGCAATCAGCCCCAGCATTTT. As protein: CASSSGTGGNQPQHF.